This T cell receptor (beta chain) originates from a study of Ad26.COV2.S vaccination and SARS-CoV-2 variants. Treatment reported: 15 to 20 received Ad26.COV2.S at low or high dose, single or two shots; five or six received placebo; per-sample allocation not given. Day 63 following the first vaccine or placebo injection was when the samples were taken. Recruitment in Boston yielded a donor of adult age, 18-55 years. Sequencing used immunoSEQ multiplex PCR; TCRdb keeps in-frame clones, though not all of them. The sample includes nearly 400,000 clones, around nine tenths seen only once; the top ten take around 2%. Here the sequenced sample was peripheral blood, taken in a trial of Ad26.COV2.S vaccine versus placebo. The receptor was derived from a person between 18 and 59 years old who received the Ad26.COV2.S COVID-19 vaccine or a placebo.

The CDR3 sequence: CASRRLAGRGGDEQFF. DNA for the CDR3: TGCGCCAGCAGACGACTAGCGGGTCGGGGAGGCGATGAGCAGTTCTTC. The V call is TRBV5-1, the J call TRBJ2-1; 10 nucleotides align to TRBD2. Germline CDR1 is SGHRS and CDR2 is YFSETQ. J lost 8 bases, V lost 5 bases, and 13 bases had no gene match. The CDR3 totals 16 residues.